This T cell receptor (beta chain) was documented in a study of T cell changes during pregnancy in multiple sclerosis. This clone was recorded only once. The protocol was immunoSEQ multiplex PCR, while the TCRdb copy is restricted to in-frame clones and leaves out a portion. The repertoire consists of 70,000 to 75,000 clones, with more than 85% occurring once and the leading ten covering about 3%. The specimen comprised peripheral blood, sampled before pregnancy. This TCR derives from a female donor with multiple sclerosis, enrolled in a pregnancy study.

CDR3 sequence reads: CASSTGTSRRGQETQYF. CDR3 DNA: TGTGCCAGCAGTACCGGGACTAGTAGGAGGGGCCAAGAGACCCAGTACTTC. V gene TRBV5-4 combines with J gene TRBJ2-5, with TRBD2 matching 8 bases. V lost 5 bases to trimming and J lost 1 base; unmatched junction nucleotides: 13. This CDR3 has 17 amino acids. Germline CDR1 reads SGHNT; CDR2 reads YYREEE (reference sequence).